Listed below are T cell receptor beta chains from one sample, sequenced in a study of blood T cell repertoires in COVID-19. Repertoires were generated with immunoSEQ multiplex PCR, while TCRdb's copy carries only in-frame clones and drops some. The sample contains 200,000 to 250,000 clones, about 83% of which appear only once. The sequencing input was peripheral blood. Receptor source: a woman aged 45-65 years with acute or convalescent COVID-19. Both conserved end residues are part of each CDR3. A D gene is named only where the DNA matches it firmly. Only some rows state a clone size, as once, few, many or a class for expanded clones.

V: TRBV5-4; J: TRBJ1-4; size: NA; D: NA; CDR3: CASSLGTTTNEKLFF; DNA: TGTGCCAGCAGCTTGGGAACTACAACTAATGAAAAACTGTTTTTT
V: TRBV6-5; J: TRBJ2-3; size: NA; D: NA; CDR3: CASTNTGEGDTQYF; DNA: TGTGCCAGCACCAACACAGGTGAAGGGGATACGCAGTATTTT
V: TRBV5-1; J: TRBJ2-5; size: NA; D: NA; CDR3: CASSSQGYQETQYF; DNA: TGCGCCAGCAGCTCACAGGGTTACCAAGAGACCCAGTACTTC
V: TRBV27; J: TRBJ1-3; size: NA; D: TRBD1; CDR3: CASSLAGGGNTIYF; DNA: TGTGCCAGCAGTTTGGCAGGGGGTGGAAACACCATATATTTT
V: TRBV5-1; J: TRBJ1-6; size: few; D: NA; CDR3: CASSLDRIEFSPLHF; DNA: TGCGCCAGCAGCTTGGACAGAATAGAATTCTCACCCCTCCACTTT
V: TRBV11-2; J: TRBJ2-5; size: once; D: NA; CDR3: CASSLAGQGSPQETQYF; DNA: TGTGCCAGCAGCTTGGCCGGGCAGGGCTCCCCGCAAGAGACCCAGTACTTC
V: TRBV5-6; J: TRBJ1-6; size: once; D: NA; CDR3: CASSPRPGANSPLHF; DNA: TGTGCCAGCAGCCCACGGCCAGGGGCGAATTCACCCCTCCACTTT
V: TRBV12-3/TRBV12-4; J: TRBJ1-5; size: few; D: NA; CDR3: CASSLRGNQPQHF; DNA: TGTGCCAGCAGTTTAAGAGGCAATCAGCCCCAGCATTTT
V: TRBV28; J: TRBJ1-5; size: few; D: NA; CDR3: CASSFSSGYNQPQHF; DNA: TGTGCCAGCAGTTTTAGTTCGGGATACAATCAGCCCCAGCATTTT
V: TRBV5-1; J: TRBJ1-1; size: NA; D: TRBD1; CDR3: CASSIQGAHTEAFF; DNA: TGCGCCAGCAGCATTCAGGGGGCCCACACTGAAGCTTTCTTT
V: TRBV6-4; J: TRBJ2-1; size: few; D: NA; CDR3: CASSDSGQGSYNEQFF; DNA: TGTGCCAGCAGTGACTCTGGGCAGGGCTCCTACAATGAGCAGTTCTTC
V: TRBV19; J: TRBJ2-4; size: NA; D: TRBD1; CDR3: CASSIAGTGGKNIQYF; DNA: TGTGCCAGTAGTATAGCAGGGACAGGCGGCAAAAACATTCAGTACTTC
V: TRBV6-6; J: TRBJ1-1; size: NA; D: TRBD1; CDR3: CASSRSTGRTEAFF; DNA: TGTGCCAGCAGTCGGTCGACAGGGCGAACTGAAGCTTTCTTT
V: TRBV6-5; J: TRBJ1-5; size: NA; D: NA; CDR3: CAQRSNQPQHF; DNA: TGTGCTCAACGGTCCAATCAGCCCCAGCATTTT
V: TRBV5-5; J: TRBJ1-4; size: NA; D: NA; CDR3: CASSLAAGLNEKLFF; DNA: TGTGCCAGCAGCTTGGCGGCAGGACTTAATGAAAAACTGTTTTTT
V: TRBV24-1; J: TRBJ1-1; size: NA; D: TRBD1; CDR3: CATSGTGRTEAFF; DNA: TGTGCCACCAGTGGGACAGGGCGGACTGAAGCTTTCTTT
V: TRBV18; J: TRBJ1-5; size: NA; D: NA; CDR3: CASSPELGNQPQHF; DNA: TGTGCCAGCTCACCGGAACTAGGCAATCAGCCCCAGCATTTT
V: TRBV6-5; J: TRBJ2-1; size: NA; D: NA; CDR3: CASSTLGANEQFF; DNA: TGTGCCAGCAGCACGCTGGGGGCAAATGAGCAGTTCTTC
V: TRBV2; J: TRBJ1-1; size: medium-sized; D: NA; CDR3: CASRNRVFTEAFF; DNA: TGTGCCAGCAGGAACAGGGTTTTCACTGAAGCTTTCTTT
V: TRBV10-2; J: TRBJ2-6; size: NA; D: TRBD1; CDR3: CASSGTGTGANVLTF; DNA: TGCGCCAGCAGTGGGACAGGGACTGGGGCCAACGTCCTGACTTTC
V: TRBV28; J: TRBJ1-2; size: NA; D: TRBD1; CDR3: CASSLSPRQGGGYTF; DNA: TGTGCCAGCAGTTTATCCCCCCGACAGGGTGGGGGCTACACCTTC
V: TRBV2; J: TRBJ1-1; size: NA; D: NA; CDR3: CASNPDRNTEAFF; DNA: TGTGCCAGCAACCCGGACAGGAACACTGAAGCTTTCTTT
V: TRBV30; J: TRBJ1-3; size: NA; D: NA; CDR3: CAWSTLSGLGNTIYF; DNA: TGTGCCTGGAGCACCCTCTCTGGACTTGGAAACACCATATATTTT
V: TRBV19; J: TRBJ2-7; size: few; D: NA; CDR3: CASSIRVGDLPEQYF; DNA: TGTGCCAGTAGTATACGCGTAGGGGATTTACCCGAGCAGTACTTC
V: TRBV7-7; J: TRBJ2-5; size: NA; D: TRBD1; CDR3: CASSPGRMTGSSETQYF; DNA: TGTGCTAGCAGCCCCGGTAGGATGACAGGGTCATCAGAGACCCAGTACTTC
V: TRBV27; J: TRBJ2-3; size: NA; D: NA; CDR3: CASSSRGVTDTQYF; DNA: TGTGCCAGCAGTTCAAGGGGTGTCACAGATACGCAGTATTTT
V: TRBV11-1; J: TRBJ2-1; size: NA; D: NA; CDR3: CASSLRNEQFF; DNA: TGTGCCAGCAGCTTACGCAATGAGCAGTTCTTC
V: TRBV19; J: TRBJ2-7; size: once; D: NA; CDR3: CASNAGTAYEQYF; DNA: TGTGCCAGTAATGCGGGAACGGCCTACGAGCAGTACTTC
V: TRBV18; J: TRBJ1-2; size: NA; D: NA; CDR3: CASSPPGAGGYTF; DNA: TGTGCCAGCTCACCACCGGGAGCGGGAGGCTACACCTTC
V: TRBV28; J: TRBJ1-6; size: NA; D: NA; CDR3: CASSFAGRGDSPLHF; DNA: TGTGCCAGCAGTTTCGCGGGGAGGGGGGATTCACCCCTCCACTTT
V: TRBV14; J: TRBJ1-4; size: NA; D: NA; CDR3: CASSQDRSTGRNEKLFF; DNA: TGTGCCAGCAGCCAAGACCGCTCGACAGGACGCAATGAAAAACTGTTTTTT
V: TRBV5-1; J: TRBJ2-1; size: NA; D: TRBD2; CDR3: CASSLLPGLAAYNEQFF; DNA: TGCGCCAGCAGCTTGCTTCCGGGACTAGCGGCATACAATGAGCAGTTCTTC
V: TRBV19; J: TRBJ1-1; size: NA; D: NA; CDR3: CASTGDTEAFF; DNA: TGTGCCAGCACGGGGGACACTGAAGCTTTCTTT
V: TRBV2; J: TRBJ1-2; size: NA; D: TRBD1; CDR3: CASRSVPGQGDYGYTF; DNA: TGTGCCAGCAGGAGTGTCCCGGGACAGGGCGACTATGGCTACACCTTC
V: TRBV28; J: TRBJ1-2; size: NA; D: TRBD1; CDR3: CASSYRQGGGGYTF; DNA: TGTGCCAGCAGCTACAGACAGGGAGGAGGGGGCTACACCTTC
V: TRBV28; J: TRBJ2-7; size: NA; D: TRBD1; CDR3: CASWTGENSYEQYF; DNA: TGTGCCAGTTGGACAGGGGAAAATTCCTACGAGCAGTACTTC
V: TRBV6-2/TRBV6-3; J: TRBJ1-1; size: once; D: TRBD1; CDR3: CASSYLGQGTAFF; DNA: TGTGCCAGCAGTTACCTCGGACAGGGGACAGCTTTCTTT
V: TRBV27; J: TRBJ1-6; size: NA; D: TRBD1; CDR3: CASSSTGDSSPLHF; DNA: TGTGCCAGCAGTTCGACAGGGGACAGTTCACCCCTCCACTTT
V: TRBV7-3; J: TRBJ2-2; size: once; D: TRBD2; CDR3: CASSLSSSGGTGELFF; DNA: TGTGCCAGCAGCTTAAGCTCCAGCGGGGGCACCGGGGAGCTGTTTTTT
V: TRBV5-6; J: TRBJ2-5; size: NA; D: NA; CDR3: CASTIAVSETQYF; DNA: TGTGCCAGCACCATAGCGGTTTCCGAAACCCAGTACTTC
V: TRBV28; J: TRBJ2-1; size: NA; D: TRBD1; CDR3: CASSYRDRTHNEQFF; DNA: TGTGCCAGCAGTTACAGGGACAGGACACACAATGAGCAGTTCTTC